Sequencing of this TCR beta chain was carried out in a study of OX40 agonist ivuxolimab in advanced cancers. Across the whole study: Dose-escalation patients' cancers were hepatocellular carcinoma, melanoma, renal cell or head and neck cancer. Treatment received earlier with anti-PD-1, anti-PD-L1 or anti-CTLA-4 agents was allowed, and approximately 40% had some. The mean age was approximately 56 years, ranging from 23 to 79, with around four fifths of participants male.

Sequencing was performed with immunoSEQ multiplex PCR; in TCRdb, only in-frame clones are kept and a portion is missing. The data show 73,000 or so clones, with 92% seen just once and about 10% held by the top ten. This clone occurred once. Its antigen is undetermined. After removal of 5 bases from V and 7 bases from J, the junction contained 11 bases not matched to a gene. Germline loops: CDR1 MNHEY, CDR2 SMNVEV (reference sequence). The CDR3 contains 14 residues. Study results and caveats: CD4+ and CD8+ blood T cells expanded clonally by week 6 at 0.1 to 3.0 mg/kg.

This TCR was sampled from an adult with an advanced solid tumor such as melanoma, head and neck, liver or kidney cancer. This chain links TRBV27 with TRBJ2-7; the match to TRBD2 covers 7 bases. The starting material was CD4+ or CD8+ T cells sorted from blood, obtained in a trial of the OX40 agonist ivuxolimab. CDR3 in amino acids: CASSGWGGLREQYF. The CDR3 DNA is TGTGCCAGCAGTGGCTGGGGGGGACTAAGAGAGCAGTACTTC.